Listed below are T cell receptor beta chains from one sample, sequenced in a study of T-cell reconstitution after alpha-beta-depleted transplantation in children. TCRdb re-derived calls from the PCR reads in MiXCR, one entry per CDR3 protein. Of about 500,000 distinct CDR3 sequences in the sample, about 31% were seen once. Sequences were derived from PBMCs from the stem cell graft donor, sampled from the stem cell graft. The receptor source for this set is a human donor who donated a stem cell graft to a child with aplastic anemia. Each CDR3 is given with its conserved first and last residue. D genes are given only for firm matches. Some rows have no size entry. The others give once, few or many, or a class for an expanded clone.

abundance	v_gene	j_gene	d_gene	CDR3nt	CDR3aa
.	TRBV20-1	TRBJ1-5	.	TGCAGTGCTAGAGAAGGAGGGCCGATCAATCAGCCCCAGCATTTT	CSAREGGPINQPQHF
many	TRBV12-3/TRBV12-4	TRBJ2-2	.	TGTGCCAGCAGTTTACAGGGCAGCACCGGGGAGCTGTTTTTT	CASSLQGSTGELFF
.	TRBV20-1	TRBJ2-7	TRBD1	TGCAGTGCGGGAAAAACAGGGGGTAAGAACGAGCAGTACTTC	CSAGKTGGKNEQYF
few	TRBV20-1	TRBJ1-3	.	TGCAGTGCTATGACCCCTTACTCTGGAAACACCATATATTTT	CSAMTPYSGNTIYF
few	TRBV29-1	TRBJ2-1	.	TGCAGCGTTGCCAAGCCAGCTATCAATGAGCAGTTCTTC	CSVAKPAINEQFF
few	TRBV18	TRBJ2-3	.	TGTGCCAGCTCACCCACAGCCGGGACGGTATCAGATACGCAGTATTTT	CASSPTAGTVSDTQYF
few	TRBV6-2/TRBV6-3	TRBJ2-7	.	TGTGCCAGCAGCCCGGGGAGGCCCTACGAGCAGTACTTC	CASSPGRPYEQYF
few	TRBV9	TRBJ2-5	TRBD1	TGTGCCAGCAGCACGCGGACAGGGGGCCCAAAAGAGACCCAGTACTTC	CASSTRTGGPKETQYF
.	TRBV5-1	TRBJ2-1	.	TGCGCCAGCAGCCCCCAGCCTCTCTCCGGCGATGAGCAGTTCTTC	CASSPQPLSGDEQFF
few	TRBV6-4	TRBJ2-3	.	TGTGCCAGCAGTAAGCAGGACGGCGGAGATACGCAGTATTTT	CASSKQDGGDTQYF
.	TRBV10-3	TRBJ2-7	TRBD2	TGTGCCATCAGTGCCGCTCAGACTAGCGGGAGGGCCGTAGGTTACGAGCAGTACTTC	CAISAAQTSGRAVGYEQYF
.	TRBV20-1	TRBJ2-3	.	TGCAGTGCTCCACAATGGGGCATGGGGGGGCCAGATACGCAGTATTTT	CSAPQWGMGGPDTQYF
.	TRBV10-3	TRBJ1-5	.	TGTGCCATCAGTGCGGGGGCTAGCAATCAGCCCCAGCATTTT	CAISAGASNQPQHF
.	TRBV20-1	TRBJ1-1	.	TGCAGTGCAGGGGACTCCTCGGGGGTCACTGAAGCTTTCTTT	CSAGDSSGVTEAFF
.	TRBV11-3	TRBJ2-4	TRBD2	TGTGCCAGCAGCTTTAGCCTAGCGGGGCTAGCCAAAAACATTCAGTACTTC	CASSFSLAGLAKNIQYF
few	TRBV7-2	TRBJ1-3	.	TGTGCCAGCAGCTTAGGGGGCCTAGGAGGAAACACCATATATTTT	CASSLGGLGGNTIYF
.	TRBV7-9	TRBJ1-1	.	TGTGCCAGCAGCTTAGCCCTGGGATCGTCTTTCTTT	CASSLALGSSFF
.	TRBV27	TRBJ2-5	TRBD2	TGTGCCAGCAGTTCCTTCGGGAGACTAGCGGGACGTGGGACCCAGTACTTC	CASSSFGRLAGRGTQYF
.	TRBV7-9	TRBJ2-5	.	TGTGCCAGCAGCCCGGATGCGACCCAGTACTTC	CASSPDATQYF
.	TRBV11-2	TRBJ2-3	.	TGTGCCAGCAGCTATCGGCGGCGGGCTAGCACAGATACGCAGTATTTT	CASSYRRRASTDTQYF
.	TRBV27	TRBJ2-6	TRBD1	TGTGCCAGCAGTTCCCTCGGGACAGGGGGAGTCTCTGGGGCCAACGTCCTGACTTTC	CASSSLGTGGVSGANVLTF
few	TRBV10-3	TRBJ2-5	TRBD1	TGTGCCATCAGTGAGTTTCAGGGACAGCAAGAGACCCAGTACTTC	CAISEFQGQQETQYF
.	TRBV20-1	TRBJ2-3	TRBD2	TGCAGTGCTAGAGATACCAGCGGGAGGGCCCCAGATACGCAGTATTTT	CSARDTSGRAPDTQYF
few	TRBV5-5	TRBJ1-1	TRBD1	TGTGCCAGCAGCCTGGGGACAGGGAGTCGCACTGAAGCTTTCTTT	CASSLGTGSRTEAFF
.	TRBV9	TRBJ2-1	.	TGTGCCAGCAGCGCCGACTTAGATGAGCAGTTCTTC	CASSADLDEQFF
.	TRBV7-2	TRBJ2-2	TRBD1	TGTGCCAGCAGAGGGGGGACAGGGGGCTCGGTCGGGGAGCTGTTTTTT	CASRGGTGGSVGELFF
.	TRBV18	TRBJ2-3	.	TGTGCCAGCTCCCTGGACTTCGGCCCAGATACGCAGTATTTT	CASSLDFGPDTQYF
.	TRBV20-1	TRBJ1-2	TRBD1	TGCAGTGCTAAAACACAGGGACAGAGCTATGGCTACACCTTC	CSAKTQGQSYGYTF
.	TRBV7-2	TRBJ1-2	.	TGTGCCAGCAGCATAGACAGGAGCGGCTACACCTTC	CASSIDRSGYTF
.	TRBV6-2/TRBV6-3	TRBJ2-1	TRBD2	TGTGCCATCAAGACTAGCGGGAGCAATGAGCAGTTCTTC	CAIKTSGSNEQFF
.	TRBV20-1	TRBJ2-5	TRBD1	TGCAGTGCTCACACAGGGGTAGAGACCCAGTACTTC	CSAHTGVETQYF
.	TRBV7-2	TRBJ2-2	.	TGTGCCAGCAGCTTCGGGACCTACACCGGGGAGCTGTTTTTT	CASSFGTYTGELFF
few	TRBV20-1	TRBJ2-5	.	TGCAGTGCAGGCGAGGGAGGCGAAGAGACCCAGTACTTC	CSAGEGGEETQYF
.	TRBV7-2	TRBJ2-1	.	TGTGCCAGCAGCCCATGGGGGGTTGAGCAGTTCTTC	CASSPWGVEQFF
many	TRBV7-6	TRBJ2-7	.	TGTGCCAGCAGCCCCCGCCCCCTTCTAGGCTACGAGCAGTACTTC	CASSPRPLLGYEQYF
few	TRBV7-9	TRBJ1-1	.	TGTGCCAGCAGCTTAGCGCGGCAGTCTAACACTGAAGCTTTCTTT	CASSLARQSNTEAFF